Reported below is one T cell receptor (beta chain). TCR beta libraries were prepared from cDNA with unique molecular identifiers. Via MiXCR, TCRdb re-called the PCR reads, giving one row per CDR3 protein. This sample has 400,000 to 500,000 distinct CDR3 sequences, with approximately 42% found just once. This sample is part of a study of post-analysis software for immune sequencing data. On the study more broadly: Progressive-relapsing, secondary progressive and relapsing-remitting multiple sclerosis were among the disease courses included.

Input material: blood. The receptor was derived from a girl aged 2-9 years with multiple sclerosis.

The CDR3, as DNA: TGTGCCAGCAGCTTTGGGAACAATGAGCAGTTCTTC. It is translated as CASSFGNNEQFF. The chain has TRBV7-4 and TRBJ2-1; D not certain. Trimming pared 3 bases from V and 5 bases from J, leaving 5 bases between. CDR1 and CDR2 from the germline V gene are SGHVT and SQSDAQ. The CDR3 totals 12 residues.